The T cell receptor (beta chain) under discussion was sequenced for a study of shared clonotypes between healthy human individuals. Study-level findings and limits: In this cohort, only blood was sampled, and tissue repertoires likely differ.

Terminally differentiated effector memory CD45RA+ cells were excluded by CCR7 positive selection of CD45RO-negative cells. Sequencing was performed with immunoSEQ multiplex PCR; in TCRdb, only in-frame clones are kept and a portion is missing. The table lists a few million clones, approximately 92% of them singletons. As concerns this clone: Its antigen is currently unknown.

This CDR3 has 13 residues. V shed 5 bases and J shed 2 bases, with 9 bases lying between them. Germline V gene lookup returns CDR1 MNHEY and CDR2 SMNVEV (reference sequence). The TCR was taken from a man between 18 and 35 years old in good health. Some clones in this sample may be carry-over from other donors' samples. The chain joins TRBV27 to TRBJ1-1; D is uncertain. Sequencing was done on a sample of naive CD8+ T cells from PBMCs. CDR3 nucleotide sequence: TGTGCCAGCAGTGAGTGGGTAAACACTGAAGCTTTCTTT. This gives the protein CASSEWVNTEAFF.